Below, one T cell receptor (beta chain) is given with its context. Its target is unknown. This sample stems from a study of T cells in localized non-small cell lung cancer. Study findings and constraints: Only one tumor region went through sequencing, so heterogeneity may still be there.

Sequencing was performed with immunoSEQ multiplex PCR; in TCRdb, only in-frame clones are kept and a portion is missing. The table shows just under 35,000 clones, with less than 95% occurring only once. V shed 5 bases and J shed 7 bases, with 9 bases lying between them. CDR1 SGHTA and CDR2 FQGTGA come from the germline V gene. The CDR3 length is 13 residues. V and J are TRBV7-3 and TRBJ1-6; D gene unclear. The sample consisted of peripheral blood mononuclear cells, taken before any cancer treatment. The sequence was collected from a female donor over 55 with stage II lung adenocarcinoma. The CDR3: CASSPNPNSPLHF. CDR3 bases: TGTGCCAGCAGCCCCAACCCGAATTCACCCCTCCACTTT.